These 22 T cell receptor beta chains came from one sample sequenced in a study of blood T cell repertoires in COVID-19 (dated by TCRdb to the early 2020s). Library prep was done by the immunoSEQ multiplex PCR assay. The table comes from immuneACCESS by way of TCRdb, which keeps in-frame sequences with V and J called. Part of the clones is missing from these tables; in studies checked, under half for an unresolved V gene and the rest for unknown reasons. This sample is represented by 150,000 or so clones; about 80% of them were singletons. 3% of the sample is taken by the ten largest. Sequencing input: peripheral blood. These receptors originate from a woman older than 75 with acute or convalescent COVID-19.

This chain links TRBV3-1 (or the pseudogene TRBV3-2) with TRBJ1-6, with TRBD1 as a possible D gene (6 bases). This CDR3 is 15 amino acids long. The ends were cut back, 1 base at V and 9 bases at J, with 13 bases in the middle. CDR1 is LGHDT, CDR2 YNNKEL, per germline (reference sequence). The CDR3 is CASSQGGRGTSPLHF. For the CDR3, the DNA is TGTGCCAGCAGCCAAGGGGGCAGGGGAACTTCACCCCTCCACTTT.

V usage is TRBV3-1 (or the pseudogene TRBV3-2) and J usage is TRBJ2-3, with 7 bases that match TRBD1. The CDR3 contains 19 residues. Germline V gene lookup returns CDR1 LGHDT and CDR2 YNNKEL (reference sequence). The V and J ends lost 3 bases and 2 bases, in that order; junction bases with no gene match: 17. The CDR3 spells CASSHHRGMPPDYTDTQYF. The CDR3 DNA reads TGTGCCAGCAGCCACCACAGGGGCATGCCCCCCGACTACACAGATACGCAGTATTTT.

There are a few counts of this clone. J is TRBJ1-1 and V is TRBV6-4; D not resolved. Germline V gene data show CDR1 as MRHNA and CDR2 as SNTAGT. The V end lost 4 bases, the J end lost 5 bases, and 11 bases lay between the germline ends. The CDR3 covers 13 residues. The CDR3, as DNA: TGTGCCAGCAGTGCGGAACTAAGGACTGAAGCTTTCTTT. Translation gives CASSAELRTEAFF.

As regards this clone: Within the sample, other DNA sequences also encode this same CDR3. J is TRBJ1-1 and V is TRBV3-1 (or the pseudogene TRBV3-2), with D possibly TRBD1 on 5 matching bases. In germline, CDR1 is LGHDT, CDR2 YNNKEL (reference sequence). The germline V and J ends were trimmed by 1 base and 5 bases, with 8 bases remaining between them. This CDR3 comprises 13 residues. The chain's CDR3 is CASSQGGGTEAFF. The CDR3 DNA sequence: TGTGCCAGCAGCCAAGGGGGGGGGACTGAAGCTTTCTTT.

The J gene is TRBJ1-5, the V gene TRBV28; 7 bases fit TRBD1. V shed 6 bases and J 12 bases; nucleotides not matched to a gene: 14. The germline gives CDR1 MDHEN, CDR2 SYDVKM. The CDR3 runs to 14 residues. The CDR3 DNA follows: TGTGCCAGCAGACCCGACAGGGAGGTAAGGAACCAGCATTTT. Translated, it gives CASRPDREVRNQHF. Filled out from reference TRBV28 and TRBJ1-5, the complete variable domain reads DVKVTQSSRYLVKRTGEKVFLECVQDMDHENMFWYRQDPGLGLRLIYFSYDVKMKEKGDIPEGYSVSREKKERFSLILESASTNQTSMYLCASRPDREVRNQHFGDGTRLSIL.

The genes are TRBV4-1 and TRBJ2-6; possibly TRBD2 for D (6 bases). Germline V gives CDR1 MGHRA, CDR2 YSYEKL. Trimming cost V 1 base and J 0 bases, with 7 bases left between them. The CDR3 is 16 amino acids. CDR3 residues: CASSQGRGSGANVLTF. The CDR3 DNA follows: TGCGCCAGCAGCCAAGGGAGGGGCTCTGGGGCCAACGTCCTGACTTTC.

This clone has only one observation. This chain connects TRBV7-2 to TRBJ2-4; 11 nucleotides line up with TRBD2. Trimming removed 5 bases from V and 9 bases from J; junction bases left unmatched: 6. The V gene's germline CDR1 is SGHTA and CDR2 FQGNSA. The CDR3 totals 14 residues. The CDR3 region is CASSLTSGGVIQYF. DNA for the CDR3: TGTGCCAGCAGCCTTACTAGCGGGGGCGTCATTCAGTACTTC. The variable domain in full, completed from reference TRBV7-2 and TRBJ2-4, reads GAGVSQSPSNKVTEKGKDVELRCDPISGHTALYWYRQSLGQGLEFLIYFQGNSAPDKSGLPSDRFSAERTGGSVSTLTIQRTQQEDSAVYLCASSLTSGGVIQYFGAGTRLSVL.

CDR3 residues: CASSLQGAREKLFF. The CDR3 coding sequence is TGTGCCAGCAGTTTACAGGGGGCGCGCGAAAAACTGTTTTTT. This rearrangement joins TRBV27 to TRBJ1-4; 8 bases fit TRBD1. The CDR3 consists of 14 residues. V was pared by 2 bases and J by 8 bases, with 4 bases of the junction left unmatched. CDR1 and CDR2 (germline): MNHEY, SMNVEV (reference sequence). The variable domain in full, completed from reference TRBV27 and TRBJ1-4, reads EAQVTQNPRYLITVTGKKLTVTCSQNMNHEYMSWYRQDPGLGLRQIYYSMNVEVTDKGDVPEGYKVSRKEKRNFPLILESPSPNQTSLYFCASSLQGAREKLFFGSGTQLSVL.

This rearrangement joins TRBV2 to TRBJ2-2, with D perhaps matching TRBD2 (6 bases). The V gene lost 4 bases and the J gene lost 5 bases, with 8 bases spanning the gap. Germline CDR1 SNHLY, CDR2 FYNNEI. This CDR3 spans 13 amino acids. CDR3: CASSGGVTGELFF. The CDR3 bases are TGTGCCAGCAGTGGGGGGGTTACCGGGGAGCTGTTTTTT.

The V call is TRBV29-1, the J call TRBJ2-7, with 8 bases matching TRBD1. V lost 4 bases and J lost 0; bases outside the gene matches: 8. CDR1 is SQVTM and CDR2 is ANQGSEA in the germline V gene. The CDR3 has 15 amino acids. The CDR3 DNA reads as TGCAGCGTTGTTGGCAGGGGGCAGAACTCCTACGAGCAGTACTTC. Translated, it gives CSVVGRGQNSYEQYF.

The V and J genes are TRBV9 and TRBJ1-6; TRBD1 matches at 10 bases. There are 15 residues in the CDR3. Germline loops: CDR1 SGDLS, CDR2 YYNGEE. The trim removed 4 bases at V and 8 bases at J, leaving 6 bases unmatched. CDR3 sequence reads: CASSMATGGYSPLHF. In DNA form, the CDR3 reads TGTGCCAGCAGCATGGCGACAGGGGGCTATTCACCCCTCCACTTT.

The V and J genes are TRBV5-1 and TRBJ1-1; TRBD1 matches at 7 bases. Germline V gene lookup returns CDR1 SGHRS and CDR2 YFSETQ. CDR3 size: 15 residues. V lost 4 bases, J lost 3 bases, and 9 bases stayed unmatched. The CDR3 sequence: CASSRRQGMDTEAFF. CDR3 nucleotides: TGCGCCAGCAGCCGACGACAGGGAATGGACACTGAAGCTTTCTTT.

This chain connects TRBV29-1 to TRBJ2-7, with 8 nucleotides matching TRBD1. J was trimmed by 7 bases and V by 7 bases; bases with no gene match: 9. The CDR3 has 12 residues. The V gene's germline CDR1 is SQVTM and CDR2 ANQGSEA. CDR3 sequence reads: CSGGTGLWEQYF. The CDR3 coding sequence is TGCAGCGGGGGGACAGGCCTTTGGGAGCAGTACTTC.

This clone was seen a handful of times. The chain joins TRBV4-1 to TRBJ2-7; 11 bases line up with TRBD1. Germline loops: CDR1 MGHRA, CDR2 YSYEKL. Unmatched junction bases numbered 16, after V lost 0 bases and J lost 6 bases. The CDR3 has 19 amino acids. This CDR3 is CASSQDNGQGAFLLGEQYF. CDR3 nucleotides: TGCGCCAGCAGCCAAGATAACGGACAGGGGGCGTTCTTGCTCGGCGAGCAGTACTTC.

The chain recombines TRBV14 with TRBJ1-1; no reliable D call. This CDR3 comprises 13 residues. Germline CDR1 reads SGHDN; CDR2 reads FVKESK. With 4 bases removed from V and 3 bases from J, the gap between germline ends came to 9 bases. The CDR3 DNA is TGTGCCAGCAGCCTACACATGTACACTGAAGCTTTCTTT. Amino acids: CASSLHMYTEAFF.

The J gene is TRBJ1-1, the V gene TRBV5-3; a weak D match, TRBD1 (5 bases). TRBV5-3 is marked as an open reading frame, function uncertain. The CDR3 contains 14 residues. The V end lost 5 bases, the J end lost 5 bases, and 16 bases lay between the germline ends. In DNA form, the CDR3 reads TGTGCCAGAAGGGCGGGGGAAAGCTGGACTGAAGCTTTCTTT. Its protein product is CARRAGESWTEAFF.

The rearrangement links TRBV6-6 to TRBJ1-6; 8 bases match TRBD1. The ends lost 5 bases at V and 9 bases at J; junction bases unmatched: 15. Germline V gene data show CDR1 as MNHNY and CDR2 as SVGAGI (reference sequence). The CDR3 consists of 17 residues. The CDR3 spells CASSPLGTQGVSSPLHF. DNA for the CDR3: TGTGCCAGCAGTCCGCTCGGTACACAGGGGGTGTCTTCACCCCTCCACTTT.

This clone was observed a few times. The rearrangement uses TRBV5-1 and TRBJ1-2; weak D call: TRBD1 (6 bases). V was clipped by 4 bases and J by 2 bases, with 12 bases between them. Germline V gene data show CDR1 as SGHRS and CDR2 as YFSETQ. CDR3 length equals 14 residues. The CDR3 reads CASSGGGQNYGYTF. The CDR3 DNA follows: TGCGCCAGCAGCGGGGGTGGACAGAACTATGGCTACACCTTC. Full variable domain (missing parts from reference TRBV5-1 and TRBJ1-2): KAGVTQTPRYLIKTRGQQVTLSCSPISGHRSVSWYQQTPGQGLQFLFEYFSETQRNKGNFPGRFSGRQFSNSRSEMNVSTLELGDSALYLCASSGGGQNYGYTFGSGTRLTVV.

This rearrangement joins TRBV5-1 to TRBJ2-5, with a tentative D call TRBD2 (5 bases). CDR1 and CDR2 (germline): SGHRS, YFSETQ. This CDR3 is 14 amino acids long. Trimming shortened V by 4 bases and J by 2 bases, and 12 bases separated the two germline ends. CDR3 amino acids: CASSPDPGQETQYF. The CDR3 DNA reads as TGCGCCAGCAGCCCGGACCCGGGGCAAGAGACCCAGTACTTC.

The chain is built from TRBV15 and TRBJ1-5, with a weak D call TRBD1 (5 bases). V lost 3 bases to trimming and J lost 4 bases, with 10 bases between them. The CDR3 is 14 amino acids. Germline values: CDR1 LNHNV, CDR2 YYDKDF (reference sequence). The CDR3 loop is CATSRGRQNQPQHF. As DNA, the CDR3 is TGTGCCACCAGCAGGGGTCGACAGAATCAGCCCCAGCATTTT.

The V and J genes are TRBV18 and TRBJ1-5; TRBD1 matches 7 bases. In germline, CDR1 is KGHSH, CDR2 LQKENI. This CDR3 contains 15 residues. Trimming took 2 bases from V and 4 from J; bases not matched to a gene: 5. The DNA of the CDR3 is TGTGCCAGCTCACCAACCGGGACAGCAAATCAGCCCCAGCATTTT. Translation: CASSPTGTANQPQHF.

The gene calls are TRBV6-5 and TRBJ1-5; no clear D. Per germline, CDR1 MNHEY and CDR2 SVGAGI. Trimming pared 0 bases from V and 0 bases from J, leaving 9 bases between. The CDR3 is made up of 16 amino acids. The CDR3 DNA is TGTGCCAGCAGTTACTCGTCAGGAGGTAGCAATCAGCCCCAGCATTTT. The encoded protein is CASSYSSGGSNQPQHF.